The rows below give T cell receptor beta chains drawn from one sample of a study of shared clonotypes between healthy human individuals. Produced via immunoSEQ multiplex PCR; TCRdb's table is partial and in-frame only. The sample consists of about 2.4 million clones, 90% to 95% of them appearing once. Sequenced: naive CD4+ T cells from PBMCs. These receptor sequences come from a man aged 18 to 29 in good health. Some clones in this sample may be carry-over from other donors' samples. The CDR3 runs from the conserved cysteine through the conserved F or W. A D gene is named only where the DNA matches it firmly. Clone sizes are given selectively: once, few, many, or a class where the clone is expanded.

v_call: TRBV5-1; clone_size: NA; j_call: TRBJ1-1; cdr3_length: 15; d_call: NA; cdr3_aa: CASIPEVGAGTEAFF; cdr3_nt: TGCGCCAGCATCCCTGAGGTCGGGGCCGGCACTGAAGCTTTCTTT
v_call: TRBV5-1; clone_size: NA; j_call: TRBJ2-3; cdr3_length: 15; d_call: NA; cdr3_aa: CASSLEGWGHDTQYF; cdr3_nt: TGCGCCAGCAGCTTGGAGGGTTGGGGGCACGATACGCAGTATTTT
v_call: TRBV5-3; clone_size: NA; j_call: TRBJ1-2; cdr3_length: 12; d_call: NA; cdr3_aa: CARSLTRDGYTF; cdr3_nt: TGTGCCAGAAGCTTAACCAGGGATGGCTACACCTTC
v_call: TRBV5-1; clone_size: once; j_call: TRBJ2-2; cdr3_length: 15; d_call: NA; cdr3_aa: CASSLVARTAGELFF; cdr3_nt: TGCGCCAGCAGCTTGGTGGCTCGGACCGCCGGGGAGCTGTTTTTT
v_call: TRBV6-5; clone_size: NA; j_call: TRBJ2-7; cdr3_length: 11; d_call: NA; cdr3_aa: CASTSLGEQYF; cdr3_nt: TGTGCCAGCACCTCGTTAGGCGAGCAGTACTTC
v_call: TRBV28; clone_size: NA; j_call: TRBJ1-1; cdr3_length: 16; d_call: TRBD1; cdr3_aa: CASSLIMGQGGTEAFF; cdr3_nt: TGTGCCAGCAGTTTAATAATGGGACAGGGAGGCACTGAAGCTTTCTTT
v_call: TRBV5-7; clone_size: NA; j_call: TRBJ1-2; cdr3_length: 12; d_call: NA; cdr3_aa: CASSRLLYGYTF; cdr3_nt: TGTGCCAGCAGCCGTCTATTATATGGCTACACCTTC
v_call: TRBV7-2; clone_size: NA; j_call: TRBJ1-1; cdr3_length: 15; d_call: NA; cdr3_aa: CASSFAPRMNTEAFF; cdr3_nt: TGTGCCAGCAGCTTTGCGCCTCGAATGAACACTGAAGCTTTCTTT
v_call: TRBV6-5; clone_size: NA; j_call: TRBJ1-2; cdr3_length: 15; d_call: NA; cdr3_aa: CASSYAPEGNYGYTF; cdr3_nt: TGTGCCAGCAGTTACGCCCCGGAGGGGAACTATGGCTACACCTTC
v_call: TRBV27; clone_size: NA; j_call: TRBJ1-5; cdr3_length: 17; d_call: TRBD1; cdr3_aa: CASRVGRGLNSNQPQHF; cdr3_nt: TGTGCCAGCAGGGTGGGCAGGGGGCTTAATAGCAATCAGCCCCAGCATTTT
v_call: TRBV18; clone_size: NA; j_call: TRBJ1-1; cdr3_length: 13; d_call: NA; cdr3_aa: CASRTGIDTEAFF; cdr3_nt: TGTGCCAGCCGCACAGGGATTGACACTGAAGCTTTCTTT
v_call: TRBV27; clone_size: NA; j_call: TRBJ1-5; cdr3_length: 15; d_call: NA; cdr3_aa: CASSLRSYSNQPQHF; cdr3_nt: TGTGCCAGCAGCCTCCGGAGTTATAGCAATCAGCCCCAGCATTTT
v_call: TRBV28; clone_size: few; j_call: TRBJ1-1; cdr3_length: 12; d_call: NA; cdr3_aa: CASRSKLYEAFF; cdr3_nt: TGTGCCAGCAGGTCAAAGCTGTATGAAGCTTTCTTT
v_call: TRBV4-1; clone_size: NA; j_call: TRBJ2-1; cdr3_length: 14; d_call: NA; cdr3_aa: CASSRTTSPNEQFF; cdr3_nt: TGCGCCAGCAGCCGAACAACTAGCCCCAATGAGCAGTTCTTC
v_call: TRBV11-1; clone_size: NA; j_call: TRBJ2-3; cdr3_length: 13; d_call: NA; cdr3_aa: CASSLTGPDTQYF; cdr3_nt: TGTGCCAGCAGCTTGACAGGACCCGATACGCAGTATTTT
v_call: TRBV5-6; clone_size: once; j_call: TRBJ1-1; cdr3_length: 13; d_call: NA; cdr3_aa: CASSYGSNTEAFF; cdr3_nt: TGTGCCAGCAGCTACGGATCGAACACTGAAGCTTTCTTT
v_call: TRBV5-1; clone_size: NA; j_call: TRBJ2-2; cdr3_length: 15; d_call: NA; cdr3_aa: CASSLGRGVTGELFF; cdr3_nt: TGCGCCAGCAGCTTGGGCAGGGGGGTCACCGGGGAGCTGTTTTTT
v_call: TRBV7-8; clone_size: NA; j_call: TRBJ2-7; cdr3_length: 14; d_call: NA; cdr3_aa: CASSLFRGGNEQYF; cdr3_nt: TGTGCCAGCAGCTTATTCAGGGGGGGAAACGAGCAGTACTTC
v_call: TRBV13; clone_size: once; j_call: TRBJ1-1; cdr3_length: 16; d_call: NA; cdr3_aa: CASSLWGGSLVTEAFF; cdr3_nt: TGTGCCAGCAGCTTATGGGGTGGGTCCTTAGTCACTGAAGCTTTCTTT
v_call: TRBV4-1; clone_size: NA; j_call: TRBJ2-2; cdr3_length: 19; d_call: TRBD2; cdr3_aa: CASSQVGLAGGPGTGELFF; cdr3_nt: TGCGCCAGCAGCCAAGTGGGACTAGCGGGAGGGCCAGGCACCGGGGAGCTGTTTTTT
v_call: TRBV7-6; clone_size: NA; j_call: TRBJ1-4; cdr3_length: 16; d_call: TRBD1; cdr3_aa: CASSLANEGAGEKLFF; cdr3_nt: TGTGCCAGCAGCTTAGCGAATGAGGGGGCGGGAGAAAAACTGTTTTTT
v_call: TRBV28; clone_size: NA; j_call: TRBJ2-3; cdr3_length: 14; d_call: TRBD2; cdr3_aa: CASSLAGGRDTQYF; cdr3_nt: TGTGCCAGCAGTTTAGCGGGAGGTAGAGATACGCAGTATTTT
v_call: TRBV5-6; clone_size: NA; j_call: TRBJ1-2; cdr3_length: 15; d_call: NA; cdr3_aa: CASNPKNGGIYGYTF; cdr3_nt: TGTGCCAGCAACCCAAAAAACGGGGGCATCTATGGCTACACCTTC
v_call: TRBV7-2; clone_size: NA; j_call: TRBJ1-1; cdr3_length: 14; d_call: TRBD1; cdr3_aa: CASSPGTANTEAFF; cdr3_nt: TGTGCCAGCAGCCCAGGGACAGCCAACACTGAAGCTTTCTTT
v_call: TRBV7-9; clone_size: NA; j_call: TRBJ1-6; cdr3_length: 14; d_call: NA; cdr3_aa: CASSSGWGNSPLHF; cdr3_nt: TGTGCCAGCAGTTCCGGGTGGGGTAATTCACCCCTCCACTTT
v_call: TRBV30; clone_size: NA; j_call: TRBJ1-2; cdr3_length: 14; d_call: NA; cdr3_aa: CAWRTPGTPYGYTF; cdr3_nt: TGTGCCTGGCGCACTCCTGGGACACCCTATGGCTACACCTTC
v_call: TRBV4-3; clone_size: NA; j_call: TRBJ1-5; cdr3_length: 15; d_call: NA; cdr3_aa: CASSQDWVGNQPQHF; cdr3_nt: TGCGCCAGCAGCCAAGACTGGGTGGGCAATCAGCCCCAGCATTTT
v_call: TRBV30; clone_size: NA; j_call: TRBJ2-7; cdr3_length: 13; d_call: TRBD2; cdr3_aa: CASKGLGSFEQYF; cdr3_nt: TGTGCCTCTAAGGGACTAGGGTCTTTCGAGCAGTACTTC
v_call: TRBV18; clone_size: NA; j_call: TRBJ2-7; cdr3_length: 15; d_call: NA; cdr3_aa: CASSPGTYPSYEQYF; cdr3_nt: TGTGCCAGCTCACCGGGAACGTATCCCTCCTACGAGCAGTACTTC
v_call: TRBV19; clone_size: NA; j_call: TRBJ2-5; cdr3_length: 15; d_call: TRBD1; cdr3_aa: CASSIVRTGVETQYF; cdr3_nt: TGTGCCAGTAGTATAGTGCGGACAGGGGTAGAGACCCAGTACTTC
v_call: TRBV25-1; clone_size: NA; j_call: TRBJ1-2; cdr3_length: 15; d_call: NA; cdr3_aa: CASSEEGRVRNGYTF; cdr3_nt: TGTGCCAGCAGTGAAGAGGGCAGGGTGAGGAATGGCTACACCTTC
v_call: TRBV18; clone_size: NA; j_call: TRBJ2-2; cdr3_length: 12; d_call: NA; cdr3_aa: CASSPRSGELFF; cdr3_nt: TGTGCCAGCTCACCACGGTCCGGGGAGCTGTTTTTT
v_call: TRBV14; clone_size: NA; j_call: TRBJ2-4; cdr3_length: 17; d_call: NA; cdr3_aa: CASSQDRPQGGKNIQYF; cdr3_nt: TGTGCCAGCAGCCAAGATCGGCCGCAGGGGGGCAAAAACATTCAGTACTTC
v_call: TRBV7-6; clone_size: NA; j_call: TRBJ2-5; cdr3_length: 17; d_call: NA; cdr3_aa: CASSSGERVGVGETQYF; cdr3_nt: TGTGCCAGCAGCTCAGGGGAGCGGGTGGGAGTCGGGGAGACCCAGTACTTC
v_call: TRBV28; clone_size: NA; j_call: TRBJ1-2; cdr3_length: 13; d_call: NA; cdr3_aa: CATSDGTNYGYTF; cdr3_nt: TGTGCCACCTCGGACGGTACTAACTATGGCTACACCTTC
v_call: TRBV18; clone_size: once; j_call: TRBJ2-1; cdr3_length: 17; d_call: TRBD1; cdr3_aa: CASSPLGGAESYNEQFF; cdr3_nt: TGTGCCAGCTCACCATTAGGGGGCGCCGAGTCCTACAATGAGCAGTTCTTC
v_call: TRBV7-6; clone_size: once; j_call: TRBJ2-1; cdr3_length: 21; d_call: TRBD1; cdr3_aa: CASSYPGTGESTSWPVSEQFF; cdr3_nt: TGTGCCAGCAGCTACCCCGGGACAGGGGAATCTACTAGTTGGCCTGTCAGTGAGCAGTTCTTC
v_call: TRBV28; clone_size: NA; j_call: TRBJ2-7; cdr3_length: 15; d_call: NA; cdr3_aa: CASSLPRAPYYEQYF; cdr3_nt: TGTGCCAGCAGTTTACCCAGGGCCCCATACTACGAGCAGTACTTC
v_call: TRBV30; clone_size: NA; j_call: TRBJ1-4; cdr3_length: 15; d_call: NA; cdr3_aa: CAWGGTWQAREKLFF; cdr3_nt: TGTGCCTGGGGGGGGACCTGGCAGGCTCGAGAAAAACTGTTTTTT
v_call: TRBV28; clone_size: NA; j_call: TRBJ1-1; cdr3_length: 14; d_call: NA; cdr3_aa: CASSFPGRATEAFF; cdr3_nt: TGTGCCAGCAGTTTCCCGGGCAGGGCCACTGAAGCTTTCTTT
v_call: TRBV29-1; clone_size: NA; j_call: TRBJ1-2; cdr3_length: 14; d_call: TRBD1; cdr3_aa: CSAQRGMTGLGYTF; cdr3_nt: TGCAGCGCCCAAAGGGGGATGACAGGGCTCGGCTACACCTTC
v_call: TRBV7-9; clone_size: NA; j_call: TRBJ2-7; cdr3_length: 14; d_call: NA; cdr3_aa: CASSLVGATYEQYF; cdr3_nt: TGTGCCAGCAGCTTAGTGGGGGCCACCTACGAGCAGTACTTC